Here is one TCR beta chain with its context. This entry is derived from a study of blood T cells in healthy people across ages. The use of a sample-barcoded 5' primer and a J-beta primer mix characterized a second PCR of roughly 7 to 11 cycles. TCRdb re-derived calls from the 5' RACE reads in MiXCR, one entry per CDR3 protein. The sample carries about 1.4 million distinct CDR3 sequences, approximately 59% recorded once. Germline V gene data show CDR1 as SGHTA and CDR2 as FQGNSA. This CDR3 has 17 amino acids. Germline trimming cut 0 bases from V and 10 bases from J; bases unmatched to any gene: 10. This receptor was taken from a man between 18 and 35 years old in good health. Sequenced material: blood. V and J are TRBV7-2 and TRBJ2-1, with 12 bases aligning to TRBD2. CDR3 sequence reads: CASSLAIASGGAKEQFF. In nucleotides, the CDR3 is TGTGCCAGCAGCTTAGCGATCGCTAGCGGGGGGGCAAAGGAGCAGTTCTTC.